The 27 T cell receptor beta chains below all came from one sample that was sequenced in a study of blood T cell repertoires in COVID-19. Assay used: immunoSEQ multiplex PCR; TCRdb lists only in-frame clones, some missing. The table lists over 60,000 clones, more than 80% of them singletons. Material: peripheral blood. These TCRs come from a man aged 50 to 59 with COVID-19, enrolled during active disease.

About this clone: The junction does not match germline at one end; this may be a read error. The V gene is TRBV3-1 (or the pseudogene TRBV3-2), the J gene TRBJ2-1, with no clear D. The CDR3 spans 12 residues. Germline values: CDR1 LGHDT, CDR2 YNNKEL (reference sequence). The CDR3 reads CASSQDYTEQFF. As DNA, the CDR3 is TGTGCCAGCAGCCAAGATTACACTGAGCAGTTCTTC.

The chain carries TRBV19 and TRBJ1-5, with 7 bases lining up with TRBD1. Germline lookup yields CDR1 LNHDA and CDR2 SQIVND (reference sequence). Germline trimming cut 6 bases from V and 0 bases from J; bases unmatched to any gene: 11. This CDR3 comprises 17 residues. The DNA for the CDR3 is TGTGCCAGTAGCCCTGGACAGGCGGCTTATAGCAATCAGCCCCAGCATTTT. The encoded protein is CASSPGQAAYSNQPQHF.

The rearrangement links TRBV5-4 to TRBJ2-3; TRBD2 matches 10 bases. J was trimmed by 1 base and V by 7 bases; bases with no gene match: 3. Germline assignment: CDR1 SGHNT and CDR2 YYREEE (reference sequence). The CDR3 sequence is 14 residues long. CDR3 amino acids: CASRGTSGTDTQYF. The CDR3 DNA reads TGTGCCAGCCGGGGGACTAGCGGCACAGATACGCAGTATTTT.

This sequence joins TRBV4-1 and TRBJ1-2, with TRBD1 as a possible D gene (5 bases). The CDR3 is 15 amino acids. V was clipped by 0 bases and J by 7 bases, with 15 bases between them. In germline, CDR1 is MGHRA, CDR2 YSYEKL. The CDR3 bases are TGCGCCAGCAGCCAAGAACTCCAGGGCCCGGGTGGCTACACCTTC. Translation: CASSQELQGPGGYTF.

The V and J genes are TRBV5-1 and TRBJ1-4, with 7 bases lining up with TRBD1. The CDR3 sequence is 16 residues long. The J segment lost 5 bases and the V segment lost 4 bases, leaving 11 bases of the junction unmatched. Germline CDR1 is SGHRS and CDR2 is YFSETQ. CDR3 sequence (DNA): TGCGCCAGCAGCCCGGGACAGTTAACCTCGAATGAAAAACTGTTTTTT. It yields the protein CASSPGQLTSNEKLFF.

The rearrangement links TRBV6-5 to TRBJ2-7, with 9 bases aligning to TRBD1. V gave up 4 bases and J gave up 1 base; unmatched junction bases: 2. The CDR3 sequence is 14 residues long. Germline CDR1 reads MNHEY; CDR2 reads SVGAGI. Here the CDR3 DNA reads TGTGCCAGCAGTTTGGACAGGGGATCCTACGAGCAGTACTTC. Its protein product is CASSLDRGSYEQYF.

The chain joins TRBV6-5 to TRBJ1-1; D unclear. Germline assignment: CDR1 MNHEY and CDR2 SVGAGI. This CDR3 is built from 11 residues. V lost 10 bases and J 5 bases, leaving 11 bases between the germline ends. The chain's CDR3 is CATEGDTEAFF. The CDR3 coding sequence is TGTGCCACAGAGGGCGATACTGAAGCTTTCTTT.

Only a few counts were recorded for this clone. The CDR3 reads CASNGQGEAYEQYF. The CDR3 nucleotides are TGCGCCAGCAACGGACAGGGAGAAGCCTACGAGCAGTACTTC. The V and J genes are TRBV5-1 and TRBJ2-7; the match to TRBD1 covers 8 bases. From germline, CDR1 is SGHRS and CDR2 YFSETQ. V shed 6 bases, J shed 2 bases, and the junction held 7 bases outside the gene matches. The CDR3 is 14 residues long. The full variable domain, completed using reference TRBV5-1 and TRBJ2-7, is KAGVTQTPRYLIKTRGQQVTLSCSPISGHRSVSWYQQTPGQGLQFLFEYFSETQRNKGNFPGRFSGRQFSNSRSEMNVSTLELGDSALYLCASNGQGEAYEQYFGPGTRLTVT.

This chain connects TRBV7-9 to TRBJ2-7; a weak D match, TRBD2 (7 bases). The length of the CDR3 is 13 residues. Germline CDR1 and CDR2: SEHNR and FQNEAQ (reference sequence). V was pared by 6 bases and J by 6 bases, with 15 bases between. CDR3 sequence reads: CASRPPGGGEQYF. CDR3 DNA: TGTGCCAGCAGACCTCCGGGGGGCGGCGAGCAGTACTTC.

V and J are TRBV19 and TRBJ1-6; 7 nucleotides agree with TRBD1. Germline V lookup: CDR1 LNHDA, CDR2 SQIVND (reference sequence). CDR3 length: 15 amino acids. Trimming removed 9 bases from V and 8 bases from J; junction bases left unmatched: 13. Here the CDR3 reads CASRATGQAYSPLHF. CDR3 nucleotide sequence: TGTGCCAGCAGAGCAACCGGACAGGCTTATTCACCCCTCCACTTT.

The chain joins TRBV3-1 (or the pseudogene TRBV3-2) to TRBJ1-2; no reliable D call. V lost 3 bases, J lost 1 base, and 15 bases lay in between. Per the germline V gene, CDR1 is LGHDT and CDR2 is YNNKEL (reference sequence). This CDR3 has 16 amino acids. The CDR3 spells CASSQVSAAGNYGYTF. The CDR3 DNA sequence: TGTGCCAGCAGCCAGGTATCGGCGGCGGGTAACTATGGCTACACCTTC.

This clone was observed a single time. This rearrangement joins TRBV6-1 to TRBJ2-3; tentatively, D is TRBD2 (7 bases). V lost 3 bases, J lost 0 bases, and 10 bases lay in between. In germline, CDR1 is MNHNS, CDR2 SASEGT. The CDR3 runs to 15 residues. CDR3 nucleotides: TGTGCCAGCAGTGAGGGGGGGGCGAGCACAGATACGCAGTATTTT. Its protein is CASSEGGASTDTQYF.

The gene calls are TRBV6-6 and TRBJ2-1; 7 bases are a match to TRBD1. The CDR3 consists of 16 residues. The germline CDR1 and CDR2 sequences are MNHNY and SVGAGI (reference sequence). V shed 2 bases, J shed 6 bases, and the junction held 10 bases outside the gene matches. CDR3 sequence (DNA): TGTGCCAGCAGTTACGGCCGACAGGGTCCTGGCAATGAGCAGTTCTTC. Its protein is CASSYGRQGPGNEQFF.

The rearrangement uses TRBV2 and TRBJ1-6; TRBD1 might be the D (5 bases). Looked up from germline, CDR1 is SNHLY and CDR2 is FYNNEI. The CDR3 consists of 14 residues. V was trimmed by 6 bases and J by 2 bases, leaving 8 bases between them. CDR3 nucleotide sequence: TGTGCCAGCAGACCGACAGCCTATAATTCACCCCTCCACTTT. Residues: CASRPTAYNSPLHF.

This clone was observed a handful of times. The chain links TRBV3-1 (or the pseudogene TRBV3-2) to TRBJ2-7, with D maybe TRBD2 (5 bases). Trimming stripped 4 bases from V and 2 bases from J, with 15 bases between. The CDR3 spans 15 residues. The germline V gene has CDR1 LGHDT and CDR2 YNNKEL (reference sequence). CDR3 in amino acids: CASSRLMGRAYEQYF. CDR3 DNA: TGTGCCAGCAGCCGCCTTATGGGGAGAGCCTACGAGCAGTACTTC.

This rearrangement joins TRBV11-3 to TRBJ2-3; a possible D gene is TRBD2 (6 bases). CDR1 SGHNT and CDR2 YENEEA come from the germline V gene. Deletions cut 5 bases from V and 9 bases from J, with 21 bases between. This CDR3 has 15 amino acids. The CDR3 sequence is CASSGRKGPGDTQYF. CDR3 nucleotides: TGTGCCAGCAGCGGGCGTAAAGGGCCGGGGGACACGCAGTATTTT.

This sequence joins TRBV29-1 and TRBJ1-1; D is ambiguous. The CDR3 consists of 13 residues. V lost 0 bases and J 10 bases, leaving 15 bases between the germline ends. In germline, CDR1 is SQVTM, CDR2 ANQGSEA. The CDR3 reads CSVEDLIGVGAFF. CDR3 in DNA: TGCAGCGTTGAAGATCTTATCGGGGTGGGAGCTTTCTTT. Drawing the rest from reference TRBV29-1 and TRBJ1-1, the complete variable domain is SAVISQKPSRDICQRGTSLTIQCQVDSQVTMMFWYRQQPGQSLTLIATANQGSEATYESGFVIDKFPISRPNLTFSTLTVSNMSPEDSSIYLCSVEDLIGVGAFFGQGTRLTVV.

The chain recombines TRBV4-3 with TRBJ1-2; weak D call: TRBD1 (5 bases). Germline CDR1 reads LGHNA; CDR2 reads YSLEER. CDR3 length: 16 amino acids. V was shortened by 1 base and J by 4 bases, with 16 bases between the two germline ends. The CDR3: CASSQGVRDLGYGYTF. For the CDR3, the DNA is TGCGCCAGCAGCCAAGGTGTCAGGGACTTGGGCTATGGCTACACCTTC.

J is TRBJ2-7 and V is TRBV5-1, with a possible D match to TRBD1 (5 bases). The germline V gene encodes CDR1 SGHRS and CDR2 YFSETQ. The V end was cut by 5 bases, the J end by 1 base, with 10 bases between. CDR3 length: 13 amino acids. Written as DNA, the CDR3 is TGCGCCAGCAGGAGACAGACTTCCTACGAGCAGTACTTC. This translates into CASRRQTSYEQYF.

This chain uses TRBV7-9 with TRBJ2-2, with 8 positions matching TRBD1. V was clipped by 5 bases and J by 5 bases; unmatched bases: 10. The CDR3 runs to 16 residues. Germline V gene data show CDR1 as SEHNR and CDR2 as FQNEAQ (reference sequence). CDR3 residues: CASSLDRGRKTGELFF. The CDR3 coding sequence is TGTGCCAGCAGCCTCGACAGGGGTCGGAAAACCGGGGAGCTGTTTTTT.

This clone was seen just once. The chain recombines TRBV18 with TRBJ1-5; 9 bases are shared with TRBD1. The germline V gene has CDR1 KGHSH and CDR2 LQKENI. V lost 2 bases, J lost 7 bases, and 9 bases stayed unmatched. The CDR3 contains 16 residues. The CDR3 loop reads CASSPGIGTGKQPQHF. In nucleotides, the CDR3 is TGTGCCAGCTCACCAGGTATCGGGACAGGGAAACAGCCCCAGCATTTT.

This clone was detected a few times. This chain's CDR3 is CASSSDFPRGDTEAFF. CDR3 DNA: TGTGCCAGCAGTTCCGACTTCCCCCGGGGGGACACTGAAGCTTTCTTT. V is TRBV6-6 and J is TRBJ1-1, with D perhaps TRBD1 (5 bases). The CDR3 consists of 16 residues. Trimming removed 4 bases from V and 3 bases from J, with 18 bases in between. Germline values: CDR1 MNHNY, CDR2 SVGAGI (reference sequence).

The genes are TRBV5-1 and TRBJ2-1; 8 bases map to TRBD2. CDR3 length: 16 residues. Germline V CDR1 and CDR2: SGHRS, YFSETQ. V lost 4 bases to trimming and J lost 0 bases; unmatched junction nucleotides: 6. The CDR3 sequence is CASSQERGSSYNEQFF. The CDR3 DNA sequence: TGCGCCAGCAGCCAAGAGCGGGGGAGCTCCTACAATGAGCAGTTCTTC.

This clone was seen just once. The chain has TRBV5-1 and TRBJ2-2, with 9 positions matching TRBD1. CDR1 SGHRS and CDR2 YFSETQ come from the germline V gene. CDR3 length equals 15 residues. With 3 bases clipped from V and 4 bases from J, the junction kept 4 bases outside the gene matches. For the CDR3, the DNA is TGCGCCAGCAGCTGGACAGGGGAGGGCACCGGGGAGCTGTTTTTT. This gives the protein CASSWTGEGTGELFF.

The V gene is TRBV5-1, the J gene TRBJ2-6; maybe TRBD1 (6 bases). CDR1 is SGHRS and CDR2 is YFSETQ in the germline V gene. Deletions cut 4 bases from V and 5 bases from J, with 19 bases between. This CDR3 is 17 amino acids long. For the CDR3, the DNA is TGCGCCAGCAGCCCGGGCAGGGGCCTTAAGAGGGCCAACGTCCTGACTTTC. Encoded protein: CASSPGRGLKRANVLTF.

This chain joins TRBV27 and TRBJ1-1, with a possible D match to TRBD1 (6 bases). This CDR3 is built from 13 residues. V gave up 5 bases and J gave up 1 base, with 8 bases separating them. Germline CDR1 MNHEY, CDR2 SMNVEV (reference sequence). In DNA, the CDR3 is TGTGCCAGCAGTGGACAGTGGAACACTGAAGCTTTCTTT. It yields the protein CASSGQWNTEAFF.

V and J are TRBV10-1 and TRBJ2-5; D remains unclear. The CDR3 extends over 13 amino acids. CDR1 is WNHNN, CDR2 SYGVQD, per germline (reference sequence). Trimming removed 6 bases at V and 5 bases at J, with 13 bases between. The CDR3 nucleotides are TGCGCCAGCAGCAGCGCCCGGAGCGAGACCCAGTACTTC. It codes for CASSSARSETQYF.